Listed here is a single T cell receptor (beta chain). In this cohort, patients with other autoimmune diseases, uncontrolled infections, pregnancy or lactation were excluded. Orbital computed tomography, thyroid ultrasound, TRAb, serum thyroxine and clinical symptoms formed the basis of diagnosis. TCR beta CDR3 amplification used RNA transcripts. Amplification began with first-round RT-PCR using HTBI primers, then second-round multiplex PCR was performed. TCRdb re-analysed the multiplex PCR reads in MiXCR, keeping a single row per CDR3 protein. The sample lists more than 1,000,000 distinct CDR3 sequences; about 40% were seen once. These data are taken from a study of Graves' ophthalmopathy and Graves' hyperthyroidism. Germline V CDR1 and CDR2: KGHDR, SFDVKD. V dropped 2 bases and J dropped 6; count of bases not matched to a gene: 1. The length of the CDR3 is 13 residues.

The clonotype was recovered from an adult man with Graves' hyperthyroidism. The J gene is TRBJ1-2, the V gene TRBV24-1, with 8 bases lining up with TRBD1. The sequenced material came from peripheral blood or thyroid tissue (not recorded which). The CDR3 DNA reads as TGTGCCACCAGTGATTGGACAGGGCATGGCTACACCTTC. Translating gives CATSDWTGHGYTF.